A single sample is the source of the 30 T cell receptor beta chains below, sequenced in a study of lymphopenia after photon versus proton radiotherapy. The data were produced by immunoSEQ multiplex PCR, yet TCRdb's version contains in-frame clones alone and is incomplete. Counted here are fewer than 70,000 clones, 80% to 90% occurring once; the ten biggest clones make up 10% to 14%. This specimen consisted of peripheral blood, obtained from a patient treated with proton-based radiotherapy. The receptors shown here come from a man aged 80 or over with esophageal cancer.

The J gene is TRBJ1-1, the V gene TRBV9; TRBD1 aligns across 9 bases. V was clipped by 3 bases and J by 5 bases; unmatched bases: 5. The CDR3 consists of 14 residues. Germline lookup yields CDR1 SGDLS and CDR2 YYNGEE. The CDR3 is CASSATGGRTEAFF. The CDR3 nucleotides read TGTGCCAGCAGCGCCACAGGGGGCCGGACTGAAGCTTTCTTT.

The chain employs TRBV5-1 and TRBJ2-1, with TRBD1 identical over 7 bases. With V trimmed by 5 bases and J by 8 bases, 7 bases remained unmatched. The germline gives CDR1 SGHRS, CDR2 YFSETQ. The CDR3 runs to 13 residues. CDR3 protein: CASSHQGTDEQFF. The CDR3 DNA follows: TGCGCCAGCAGTCATCAAGGGACAGATGAGCAGTTCTTC.

The CDR3 DNA sequence: TGTGCCAGCAGCCTCACCGCCCTCGGGGGCCACACCGGGGAGCTGTTTTTT. This translates into CASSLTALGGHTGELFF. V usage is TRBV7-2 and J usage is TRBJ2-2, with D perhaps assigned TRBD1 or TRBD2 (6 bases each). V was shortened by 5 bases and J by 3 bases, with 19 bases between the two germline ends. Germline V CDR1 and CDR2: SGHTA, FQGNSA. This CDR3 comprises 17 residues.

This clone was observed a single time. The rearrangement uses TRBV14 and TRBJ2-5; D is undetermined. Per the germline V gene, CDR1 is SGHDN and CDR2 is FVKESK. The CDR3 totals 14 residues. The V end lost 3 bases, the J end lost 4 bases, and 12 bases lay between the germline ends. CDR3 sequence reads: CASSHGRAPETQYF. The CDR3 DNA reads TGTGCCAGCAGCCACGGCAGAGCACCAGAGACCCAGTACTTC.

The DNA for the CDR3 is TGTGCCAGCAGCTTCCTTAACCGGGGGCTCGAGCAGTACTTC. Translating it yields CASSFLNRGLEQYF. V and J are TRBV11-2 and TRBJ2-7; possibly TRBD1 or TRBD2 for D (6 bases each). This CDR3 comprises 14 residues. Per the germline V gene, CDR1 is SGHAT and CDR2 is FQNNGV. V lost 3 bases and J lost 6, with 15 bases in between. Using reference TRBV11-2 and TRBJ2-7 for the parts outside the CDR3, the full variable domain is EAGVAQSPRYKIIEKRQSVAFWCNPISGHATLYWYQQILGQGPKLLIQFQNNGVVDDSQLPKDRFSAERLKGVDSTLKIQPAKLEDSAVYLCASSFLNRGLEQYFGPGTRLTVT.

The rearrangement links TRBV7-8 to TRBJ2-7; D is unresolved. Per the germline V gene, CDR1 is SGHVS and CDR2 is FQNEAQ. The V end was cut by 5 bases, the J end by 0 bases, with 14 bases between. The CDR3 is 15 residues long. For the CDR3, the DNA is TGTGCCAGCAGCCCACAGTTCGGGTACTCCTACGAGCAGTACTTC. The encoded protein is CASSPQFGYSYEQYF.

The chain is built from TRBV5-1 and TRBJ1-2; TRBD1 aligns across 8 bases. Germline CDR1 and CDR2: SGHRS and YFSETQ. The CDR3 extends over 16 amino acids. With 2 bases clipped from V and 4 bases from J, the junction kept 10 bases outside the gene matches. The CDR3, as DNA: TGCGCCAGCAGCTTCCTTTCAGGGGGCGCAGGCTATGGCTACACCTTC. This sequence encodes CASSFLSGGAGYGYTF. Full variable domain (outside the CDR3, taken from reference TRBV5-1 and TRBJ1-2): KAGVTQTPRYLIKTRGQQVTLSCSPISGHRSVSWYQQTPGQGLQFLFEYFSETQRNKGNFPGRFSGRQFSNSRSEMNVSTLELGDSALYLCASSFLSGGAGYGYTFGSGTRLTVV.

With regard to this clone: This CDR3 is also generated by other DNA sequences in the sample. The chain has TRBV7-2 and TRBJ1-1; no reliable D call. Germline CDR1 and CDR2: SGHTA and FQGNSA. Trimming pared 5 bases from V and 4 bases from J, leaving 8 bases between. The CDR3 consists of 12 residues. CDR3 DNA sequence: TGTGCCAGCAGCCTCGCGGGCACTGAAGCTTTCTTT. Translated, it gives CASSLAGTEAFF.

CDR3 coding DNA: TGTGCCAGCAGTGAATATCACAACAAGAACACTGAAGCTTTCTTT. Its protein is CASSEYHNKNTEAFF. The chain links TRBV25-1 to TRBJ1-1; no reliable D call. Trimming removed 0 bases at V and 1 base at J, with 9 bases between. The CDR3 spans 15 residues. Looked up from germline, CDR1 is MGHDK and CDR2 is SYGVNS. Looking up the rest from reference TRBV25-1 and TRBJ1-1 gives the full variable domain: EADIYQTPRYLVIGTGKKITLECSQTMGHDKMYWYQQDPGMELHLIHYSYGVNSTEKGDLSSESTVSRIRTEHFPLTLESARPSHTSQYLCASSEYHNKNTEAFFGQGTRLTVV.

This clone was picked up a small number of times. The chain joins TRBV19 to TRBJ1-5; 8 nucleotides line up with TRBD1. Germline-derived CDR1 and CDR2 are LNHDA and SQIVND (reference sequence). Trimming took 5 bases from V and 5 from J; bases not matched to a gene: 8. CDR3 size: 15 residues. The DNA of the CDR3 is TGTGCCAGTAGTGCCGCGGGACAGGCGTATCAGCCCCAGCATTTT. This translates into CASSAAGQAYQPQHF.

This clone was counted only a few times. The genes are TRBV7-8 and TRBJ2-3, with D maybe TRBD2 (5 bases). In germline, CDR1 is SGHVS, CDR2 FQNEAQ. The CDR3 is 14 residues long. Between the trimmed V and J ends, which lost 1 base and 7 bases, there was a span of 12 bases. DNA for the CDR3: TGTGCCAGCAGCTTAGGAGGGCGCGGAAATACGCAGTATTTT. The encoded protein is CASSLGGRGNTQYF.

The V and J genes are TRBV6-5 and TRBJ1-1, with TRBD1 as a possible D gene (5 bases). V lost 2 bases to trimming and J lost 12 bases, with 19 bases between them. This CDR3 has 14 residues. CDR1 and CDR2 from the germline V gene are MNHEY and SVGAGI. The CDR3 loop is CASSYPGRQGETFF. CDR3 nucleotides: TGTGCCAGCAGTTACCCCGGTAGGCAGGGAGAAACTTTCTTT.

V is TRBV9 and J is TRBJ1-1; D remains unclear. The CDR3 totals 15 residues. Trimming cost V 0 bases and J 0 bases, with 9 bases left between them. From germline, CDR1 is SGDLS and CDR2 YYNGEE. CDR3 sequence reads: CASSVGAAMNTEAFF. Written as DNA, the CDR3 is TGTGCCAGCAGCGTAGGGGCAGCTATGAACACTGAAGCTTTCTTT.

The chain is built from TRBV6-1 and TRBJ2-5; D uncertain. Trimming removed 1 base at V and 7 bases at J, with 10 bases between. Germline V gives CDR1 MNHNS, CDR2 SASEGT. The CDR3 has 13 residues. The CDR3 is CASSEGTLGTQYF. The CDR3, as DNA: TGTGCCAGCAGTGAAGGGACGCTGGGGACCCAGTACTTC.

The chain has TRBV6-4 and TRBJ1-4; 7 bases are shared with TRBD1. The CDR3 is 13 residues long. V trimming: 3 bases; J trimming: 7 bases; junction bases outside the gene matches: 2. Germline V gene data show CDR1 as MRHNA and CDR2 as SNTAGT. The CDR3 coding sequence is TGTGCCAGCAGTGAGCACAGGGGTGAAAAACTGTTTTTT. Translating gives CASSEHRGEKLFF.

This chain joins TRBV29-1 and TRBJ2-3; 10 positions match TRBD1. CDR1 SQVTM and CDR2 ANQGSEA come from the germline V gene. This CDR3 spans 13 amino acids. Germline trimming cut 6 bases from V and 1 base from J; bases unmatched to any gene: 1. Here the CDR3 reads CSVGTGGTDTQYF. CDR3 coding DNA: TGCAGCGTAGGGACAGGGGGCACAGATACGCAGTATTTT.

The V gene is TRBV7-2, the J gene TRBJ1-2; 11 positions agree with TRBD1. This CDR3 has 15 amino acids. Looked up from germline, CDR1 is SGHTA and CDR2 is FQGNSA. The trim removed 8 bases at V and 6 bases at J, leaving 11 bases unmatched. CDR3 coding DNA: TGTGCCAGCTTAAGAGGACAGGGGGCTTTTGATGGCTACACCTTC. The encoded protein is CASLRGQGAFDGYTF.

The chain is built from TRBV5-1 and TRBJ1-1; D is uncertain. Trimming left V 0 bases short and J 0 bases short, with 9 bases between. This CDR3 contains 15 residues. Germline CDR1 and CDR2: SGHRS and YFSETQ. The CDR3 region is CASSLGLAMNTEAFF. For the CDR3, the DNA is TGCGCCAGCAGCTTGGGTCTAGCCATGAACACTGAAGCTTTCTTT.

The rearrangement uses TRBV9 and TRBJ2-7; 8 positions match TRBD1. CDR3 length: 13 amino acids. Unmatched junction bases numbered 3, after V lost 3 bases and J lost 4 bases. Germline V gives CDR1 SGDLS, CDR2 YYNGEE. The CDR3 region is CASSEGQGYEQYF. The CDR3, as DNA: TGTGCCAGCAGCGAAGGACAGGGTTACGAGCAGTACTTC.

The V gene is TRBV27, the J gene TRBJ2-1, with TRBD1 matching 9 bases. CDR3 length: 15 amino acids. Germline CDR1 is MNHEY and CDR2 is SMNVEV (reference sequence). V trimming: 5 bases; J trimming: 4 bases; junction bases outside the gene matches: 6. CDR3 DNA: TGTGCCAGCAGTCTACAGGGGGCCGAGTACAATGAGCAGTTCTTC. Translating gives CASSLQGAEYNEQFF.

The gene calls are TRBV5-4 and TRBJ2-1; possible D gene TRBD2, 5 bases. Germline CDR1 is SGHNT and CDR2 is YYREEE (reference sequence). The CDR3 runs to 15 residues. V shed 0 bases and J shed 6 bases, with 13 bases lying between them. The CDR3: CASSLATRVPNEQFF. As DNA, the CDR3 is TGTGCCAGCAGCTTGGCCACTAGGGTACCCAATGAGCAGTTCTTC.

The V call is TRBV7-9, the J call TRBJ2-1; 10 bases align to TRBD1. CDR1 and CDR2 (germline): SEHNR, FQNEAQ (reference sequence). CDR3 size: 16 residues. The trim removed 7 bases at V and 7 bases at J, leaving 13 bases unmatched. CDR3 coding DNA: TGTGCCAGCACCGGGACAGGGGCAGTAAATGGTAATGAGCAGTTCTTC. It specifies CASTGTGAVNGNEQFF.

V usage is TRBV21-1 and J usage is TRBJ2-3; the table's D call TRBD2 went unverified against the DNA. TRBV21-1 is labeled a pseudogene. The CDR3 is 17 amino acids. This chain's CDR3 is CASSKGKLAETADTQYF. CDR3 coding DNA: TGTGCCAGCAGCAAAGGTAAGCTAGCGGAAACGGCAGATACGCAGTATTTT.

CDR3 nucleotide sequence: TGTGCCAGCAGTTACGGTGGAAAAGCTTTCTTT. Amino acid sequence: CASSYGGKAFF. The chain uses TRBV6-1 and TRBJ1-1; D is ambiguous. V lost 5 bases, J lost 9 bases, and 10 bases lay in between. The CDR3 loop spans 11 amino acids. The germline V gene has CDR1 MNHNS and CDR2 SASEGT.

The V call is TRBV7-2, the J call TRBJ1-1; 8 bases fit TRBD1. Germline V CDR1 and CDR2: SGHTA, FQGNSA. The J segment lost 1 base and the V segment lost 3 bases, leaving 4 bases of the junction unmatched. The CDR3 length is 15 residues. CDR3 loop: CASSFSGGQNTEAFF. In DNA form, the CDR3 reads TGTGCCAGCAGCTTTTCAGGGGGCCAGAACACTGAAGCTTTCTTT.

This CDR3 reads CASSEHGTGGNEQYF. The CDR3 DNA reads TGTGCCAGCAGCGAGCACGGGACAGGGGGTAACGAGCAGTACTTC. The rearrangement links TRBV9 to TRBJ2-7; 11 bases are shared with TRBD1. The CDR3 extends over 15 amino acids. Germline V gives CDR1 SGDLS, CDR2 YYNGEE. Unmatched junction bases numbered 7, after V lost 3 bases and J lost 5 bases.

The chain has TRBV4-1 and TRBJ2-2; D is uncertain. The ends were cut back, 4 bases at V and 2 bases at J, with 11 bases in the middle. Germline V gives CDR1 MGHRA, CDR2 YSYEKL. The CDR3 consists of 15 residues. The CDR3 DNA follows: TGCGCCAGCAGCCGTCGTACCCTAAACACCGGGGAGCTGTTTTTT. Translated: CASSRRTLNTGELFF.

This clone was recorded a few times. The CDR3 coding sequence is TGTGCCAGCAGTGAAGGGGAATCCGGGTCCCAGCATTTT. It translates to CASSEGESGSQHF. The chain joins TRBV6-1 to TRBJ1-5; unclear D gene. CDR1 is MNHNS, CDR2 SASEGT, per germline. The CDR3 extends over 13 amino acids. Trimming pared 1 base from V and 11 bases from J, leaving 12 bases between.

J is TRBJ2-3 and V is TRBV2; 9 bases line up with TRBD2. This CDR3 region has 16 residues. Germline V gene sequence: CDR1 SNHLY, CDR2 FYNNEI. V was pared by 6 bases and J by 3 bases, with 10 bases of the junction left unmatched. The CDR3: CASRAGTSRLTDTQYF. CDR3 in DNA: TGTGCCAGCAGGGCCGGGACTAGCAGGCTGACAGATACGCAGTATTTT. The entire variable domain, with the rest obtained from reference TRBV2 and TRBJ2-3, is as follows: EPEVTQTPSHQVTQMGQEVILRCVPISNHLYFYWYRQILGQKVEFLVSFYNNEISEKSEIFDDQFSVERPDGSNFTLKIRSTKLEDSAMYFCASRAGTSRLTDTQYFGPGTRLTVL.

The chain joins TRBV7-3 to TRBJ2-2; unclear D gene. This CDR3 region has 15 residues. V was pared by 1 base and J by 0 bases, with 6 bases between. Germline CDR1 and CDR2: SGHTA and FQGTGA. The CDR3 protein is CASSLRATNTGELFF. CDR3 bases: TGTGCCAGCAGCTTAAGGGCAACGAACACCGGGGAGCTGTTTTTT.